One and the same sample provided the 10 T cell receptor beta chains below, sequenced in a study of cytomegalovirus exposure and HLA in healthy donors. The PCR was carried out with 60 Vbeta primers and 13 Jbeta primers. Clones were sequenced by immunoSEQ multiplex PCR, and TCRdb holds only the in-frame ones, with some missing. Of 65,000 to 100,000 clones in the sample, more than 75% are singletons; the top ten hold roughly 14%. Sequencing used PBMCs. The receptors derive from a woman aged 35 to 49 in good health and CMV-seropositive.

The rearrangement links TRBV18 to TRBJ2-7; 12 bases map to TRBD2. Looked up from germline, CDR1 is KGHSH and CDR2 is LQKENI. The junction had 8 bases not matched to a gene; V was cut back by 5 bases and J by 3 bases. The length of the CDR3 is 16 residues. CDR3 nucleotide sequence: TGTGCCAGCTCAGCGTCTCGACTAGCGGGAGTCTACGAGCAGTACTTC. Amino acid sequence: CASSASRLAGVYEQYF.

CDR3 protein: CASSFGSSNTEAFF. In nucleotides, the CDR3 is TGTGCCAGCAGCTTTGGCAGTTCAAACACTGAAGCTTTCTTT. The chain has TRBV7-3 and TRBJ1-1; the D is unclear. Germline CDR1 reads SGHTA; CDR2 reads FQGTGA. V shed 3 bases and J shed 2 bases, with 10 bases lying between them. The CDR3 consists of 14 residues.

This chain's CDR3 is CASSYVGAIEAFF. The CDR3 DNA reads TGTGCCAGCAGTTACGTGGGGGCAATTGAAGCTTTCTTT. The chain combines TRBV27 with TRBJ1-1; D might be TRBD1 (6 bases). The germline V gene has CDR1 MNHEY and CDR2 SMNVEV (reference sequence). V was cut by 4 bases and J by 7 bases, with 13 bases left in between. The CDR3 covers 13 residues.

This clone appeared once. The V gene is TRBV27, the J gene TRBJ1-4; no definite D call. CDR3 length equals 15 residues. V was clipped by 4 bases and J by 2 bases, with 11 bases between them. Germline CDR1 MNHEY, CDR2 SMNVEV (reference sequence). The CDR3 coding sequence is TGTGCCAGCAGTTCCGCGGGAGGCACTAATGAAAAACTGTTTTTT. Its translation is CASSSAGGTNEKLFF.

The rearrangement joins TRBV4-2 to TRBJ2-5; 7 bases agree with TRBD2. Losses at the gene ends were 5 bases for V and 2 bases for J; bases not matched to a gene: 11. This CDR3 is 16 amino acids long. CDR1 is LGHNA, CDR2 YNFKEQ, per germline. CDR3 nucleotide sequence: TGTGCCAGCAGCGTGCGTTTAATCGGGAGGCAAGAGACCCAGTACTTC. Protein sequence: CASSVRLIGRQETQYF.

V usage is TRBV4-2 and J usage is TRBJ2-5; no clear D gene. The end of the DNA aligns better with TRBJ2-7, so the J call may be wrong. In germline, CDR1 is LGHNA, CDR2 YNFKEQ. The CDR3 totals 15 residues. The CDR3 nucleotides read TGTGCCAGCAGCCAAGACAGGCAGTGGTCCTACGAGCAGTACTTC. Its translation: CASSQDRQWSYEQYF.

This clone has a count of ten or more. The same CDR3 also results from other DNA sequences found in this sample. The chain is built from TRBV6-5 and TRBJ2-1, with 9 bases matching TRBD1. The CDR3 extends over 13 amino acids. V dropped 2 bases and J dropped 7; count of bases not matched to a gene: 0. The germline V gene encodes CDR1 MNHEY and CDR2 SVGAGI. The CDR3 spells CASSYDRGNEQFF. The CDR3 coding sequence is TGTGCCAGCAGTTACGACAGGGGGAATGAGCAGTTCTTC.

The rearrangement uses TRBV2 and TRBJ1-3; D is ambiguous. The CDR3 is 12 residues long. Trimming removed 7 bases from V and 0 bases from J, with 4 bases in between. The germline V gene encodes CDR1 SNHLY and CDR2 FYNNEI. CDR3 protein: CASTSSGNTIYF. The CDR3 region has the DNA TGTGCCAGCACCTCCTCTGGAAACACCATATATTTT.

V usage is TRBV12-5 and J usage is TRBJ2-3; 7 nucleotides line up with TRBD1. The germline V gene has CDR1 LGHNT and CDR2 FRNRAP. Unmatched junction bases numbered 11, after V lost 2 bases and J lost 0 bases. This CDR3 comprises 18 residues. CDR3 DNA sequence: TGTGCTAGTGGTTTGACACGGACAGGATCTTCTAGCACAGATACGCAGTATTTT. It is translated as CASGLTRTGSSSTDTQYF.

The J gene is TRBJ2-7, the V gene TRBV28; D gene uncertain. The germline V and J ends were trimmed by 5 bases and 4 bases, with 6 bases remaining between them. Germline V gene lookup returns CDR1 MDHEN and CDR2 SYDVKM. The CDR3 covers 11 residues. For the CDR3, the DNA is TGTGCCAGCAGTGTCAAATACGAGCAGTACTTC. Translation gives CASSVKYEQYF.